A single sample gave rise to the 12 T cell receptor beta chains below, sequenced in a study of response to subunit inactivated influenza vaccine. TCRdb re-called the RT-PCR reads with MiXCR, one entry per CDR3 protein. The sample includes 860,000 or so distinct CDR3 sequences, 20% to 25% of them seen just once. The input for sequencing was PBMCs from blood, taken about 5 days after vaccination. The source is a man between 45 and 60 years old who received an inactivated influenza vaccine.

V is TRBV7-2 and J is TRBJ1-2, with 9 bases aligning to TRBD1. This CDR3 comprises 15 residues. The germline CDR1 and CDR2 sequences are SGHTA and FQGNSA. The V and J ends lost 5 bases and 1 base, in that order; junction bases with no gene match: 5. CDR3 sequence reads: CASSATGGNNYGYTF. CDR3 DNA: TGTGCCAGCAGCGCTACAGGGGGCAATAACTATGGCTACACCTTC.

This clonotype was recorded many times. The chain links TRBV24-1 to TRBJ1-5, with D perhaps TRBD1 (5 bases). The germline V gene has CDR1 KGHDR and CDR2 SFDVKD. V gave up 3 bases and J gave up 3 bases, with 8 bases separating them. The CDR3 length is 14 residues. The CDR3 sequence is CATSDPRVNQPQHF. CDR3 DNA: TGTGCCACCAGTGATCCCAGGGTCAATCAGCCCCAGCATTTT.

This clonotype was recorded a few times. The CDR3 sequence is CASSSLDSAFSYEQYF. The CDR3 DNA reads as TGCGCCAGCAGCTCCCTGGACAGTGCCTTCTCCTACGAGCAGTACTTC. The chain carries TRBV5-1 and TRBJ2-7; D perhaps matches TRBD1 (6 bases). Trimming took 3 bases from V and 0 from J, leaving 16 bases between them. This CDR3 has 16 amino acids. CDR1 and CDR2 (germline): SGHRS, YFSETQ.

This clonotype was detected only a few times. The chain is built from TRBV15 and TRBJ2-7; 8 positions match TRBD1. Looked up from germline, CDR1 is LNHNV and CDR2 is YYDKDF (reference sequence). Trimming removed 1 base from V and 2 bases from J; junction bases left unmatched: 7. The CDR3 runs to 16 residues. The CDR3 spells CATSRVTGGSTYEQYF. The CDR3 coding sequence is TGTGCCACCAGCAGAGTAACAGGGGGATCTACCTACGAGCAGTACTTC. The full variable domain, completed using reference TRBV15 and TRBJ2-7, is DAMVIQNPRYQVTQFGKPVTLSCSQTLNHNVMYWYQQKSSQAPKLLFHYYDKDFNNEADTPDNFQSRRPNTSFCFLDIRSPGLGDTAMYLCATSRVTGGSTYEQYFGPGTRLTVT.

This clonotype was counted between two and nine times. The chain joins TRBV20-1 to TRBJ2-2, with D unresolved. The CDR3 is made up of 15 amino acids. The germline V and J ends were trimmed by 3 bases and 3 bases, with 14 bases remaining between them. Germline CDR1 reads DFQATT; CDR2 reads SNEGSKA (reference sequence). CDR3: CSASKEWSHTGELFF. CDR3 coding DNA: TGCAGTGCTAGTAAGGAGTGGTCCCACACCGGGGAGCTGTTTTTT.

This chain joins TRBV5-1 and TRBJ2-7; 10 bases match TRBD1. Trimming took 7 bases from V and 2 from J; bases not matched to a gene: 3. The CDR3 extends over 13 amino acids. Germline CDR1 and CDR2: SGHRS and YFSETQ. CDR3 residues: CASGGTGAYEQYF. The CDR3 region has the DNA TGCGCCAGCGGCGGGACAGGGGCCTACGAGCAGTACTTC.

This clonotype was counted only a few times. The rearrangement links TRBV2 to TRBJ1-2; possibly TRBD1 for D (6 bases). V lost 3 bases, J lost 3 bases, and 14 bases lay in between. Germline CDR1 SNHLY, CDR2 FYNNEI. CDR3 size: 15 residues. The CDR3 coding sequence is TGTGCCAGCAGTGATGTACCACAGGGCCACTATGGCTACACCTTC. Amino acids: CASSDVPQGHYGYTF.

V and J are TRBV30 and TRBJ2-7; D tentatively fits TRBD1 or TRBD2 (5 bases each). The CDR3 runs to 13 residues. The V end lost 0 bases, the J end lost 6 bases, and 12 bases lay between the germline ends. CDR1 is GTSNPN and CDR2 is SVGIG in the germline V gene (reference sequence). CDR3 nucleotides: TGTGCCTGGAGTGTAATGGGGGTCAGCGAGCAGTACTTC. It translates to CAWSVMGVSEQYF. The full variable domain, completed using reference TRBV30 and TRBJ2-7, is SQTIHQWPATLVQPVGSPLSLECTVEGTSNPNLYWYRQAAGRGLQLLFYSVGIGQISSEVPQNLSASRPQDRQFILSSKKLLLSDSGFYLCAWSVMGVSEQYFGPGTRLTVT.

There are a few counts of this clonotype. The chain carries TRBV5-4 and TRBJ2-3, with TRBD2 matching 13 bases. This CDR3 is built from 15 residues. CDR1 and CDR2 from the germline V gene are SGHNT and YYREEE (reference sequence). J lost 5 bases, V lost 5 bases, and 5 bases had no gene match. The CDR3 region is CASRQGLAGRDTQYF. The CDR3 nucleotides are TGTGCCAGCAGACAGGGACTAGCGGGACGAGATACGCAGTATTTT. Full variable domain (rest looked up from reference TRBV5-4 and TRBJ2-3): ETGVTQSPTHLIKTRGQQVTLRCSSQSGHNTVSWYQQALGQGPQFIFQYYREEENGRGNFPPRFSGLQFPNYSSELNVNALELDDSALYLCASRQGLAGRDTQYFGPGTRLTVL.

The CDR3 DNA sequence: TGTGCCAGCAGTTTGAGCCCCGGGTTAGGACTAGCGGGAGTCACGGATACGCAGTATTTT. Translating gives CASSLSPGLGLAGVTDTQYF. The V call is TRBV28, the J call TRBJ2-3; 13 bases line up with TRBD2. Germline V lookup: CDR1 MDHEN, CDR2 SYDVKM. The length of the CDR3 is 20 residues. Trimming cost V 3 bases and J 6 bases; bases outside gene matches: 18.

The CDR3 DNA follows: TGTGCCAGCAGAACAGGGGGAAGATACGAGCAGTACTTC. This translates into CASRTGGRYEQYF. J is TRBJ2-7 and V is TRBV6-2 or TRBV6-3; 8 nucleotides agree with TRBD1. This CDR3 has 13 amino acids. Germline V gene lookup returns CDR1 MNHEY and CDR2 SVGEGT. With 6 bases clipped from V and 4 bases from J, the junction kept 5 bases outside the gene matches.

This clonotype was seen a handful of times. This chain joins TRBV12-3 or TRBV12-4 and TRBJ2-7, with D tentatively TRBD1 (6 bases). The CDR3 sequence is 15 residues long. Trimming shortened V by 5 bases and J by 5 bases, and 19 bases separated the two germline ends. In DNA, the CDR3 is TGTGCCAGCAGTAACCCCGCAGGGGTTGGGGACGAGCAGTACTTC. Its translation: CASSNPAGVGDEQYF.